The clone carrying this T cell receptor beta chain came up once. The sample is drawn from a study of blood T cell repertoires in COVID-19. Study summary: Researchers got acute and convalescent COVID-19 samples from the United States, Italy and Spain. PBMCs, B-cell-depleted T cells, or T cells provided the cDNA or gDNA that made up the material.

In the original analysis: Nucleated cell number was recorded as an estimate derived from reference gene primer amplification. Produced via immunoSEQ multiplex PCR; TCRdb's table is partial and in-frame only. The D gene and trimming were derived from the DNA, and the V and J assignments and clone size from that table. This sample has about 200,000 clones; approximately 86% occur once, and the top ten carry roughly 3%. The sequence came from a man in his 60s with acute or convalescent COVID-19. The sequencing sample was made of peripheral blood.

CDR3 sequence (DNA): TGTGCCAGCAGCCGCGAGGGACAGTTGAACACTGAAGCTTTCTTT. Translating it yields CASSREGQLNTEAFF. This rearrangement joins TRBV11-1 to TRBJ1-1; TRBD1 matches at 7 bases. Trimming at V came to 5 bases and at J to 0 bases, leaving 6 bases not matched to a gene. CDR3 size: 15 residues. Per the germline V gene, CDR1 is SGHAT and CDR2 is FQDESV (reference sequence).